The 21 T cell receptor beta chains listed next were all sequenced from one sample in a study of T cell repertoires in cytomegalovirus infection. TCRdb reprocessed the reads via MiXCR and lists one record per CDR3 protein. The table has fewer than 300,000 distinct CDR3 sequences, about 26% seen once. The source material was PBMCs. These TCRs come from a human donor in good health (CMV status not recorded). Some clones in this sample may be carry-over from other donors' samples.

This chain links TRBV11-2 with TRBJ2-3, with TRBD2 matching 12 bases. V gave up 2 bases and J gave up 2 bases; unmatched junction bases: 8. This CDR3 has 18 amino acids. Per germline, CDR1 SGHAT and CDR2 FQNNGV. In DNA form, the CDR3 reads TGTGCCAGCAGCTTAAGGCTAGCGGGGGGGGGCTTCACAGATACGCAGTATTTT. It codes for CASSLRLAGGGFTDTQYF.

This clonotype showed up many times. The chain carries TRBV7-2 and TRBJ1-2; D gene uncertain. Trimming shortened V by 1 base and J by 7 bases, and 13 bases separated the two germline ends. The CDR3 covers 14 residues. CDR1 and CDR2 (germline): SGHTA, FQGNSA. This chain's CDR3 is CASSLDSGVRGYTF. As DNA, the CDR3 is TGTGCCAGCAGCTTAGATTCCGGGGTTCGTGGCTACACCTTC.

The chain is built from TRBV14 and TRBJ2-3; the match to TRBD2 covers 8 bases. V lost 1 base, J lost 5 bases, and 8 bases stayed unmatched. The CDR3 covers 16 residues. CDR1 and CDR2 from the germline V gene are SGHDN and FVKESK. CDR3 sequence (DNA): TGTGCCAGCAGCCAAGGAATAGCGGGGCGGGGAGATACGCAGTATTTT. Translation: CASSQGIAGRGDTQYF.

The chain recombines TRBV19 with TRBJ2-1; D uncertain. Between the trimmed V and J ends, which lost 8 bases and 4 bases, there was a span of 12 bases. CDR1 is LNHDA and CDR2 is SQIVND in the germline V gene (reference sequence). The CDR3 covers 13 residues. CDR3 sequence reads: CASQPRGYNEQFF. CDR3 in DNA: TGTGCCAGTCAACCTCGTGGGTACAATGAGCAGTTCTTC.

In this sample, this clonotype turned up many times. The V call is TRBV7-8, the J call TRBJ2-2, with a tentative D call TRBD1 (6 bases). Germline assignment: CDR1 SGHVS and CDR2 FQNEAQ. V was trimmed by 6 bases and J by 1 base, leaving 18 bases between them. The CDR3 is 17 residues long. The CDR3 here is CASRQTSGHRNTGELFF. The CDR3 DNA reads TGTGCCAGCAGGCAGACATCGGGACATCGGAACACCGGGGAGCTGTTTTTT.

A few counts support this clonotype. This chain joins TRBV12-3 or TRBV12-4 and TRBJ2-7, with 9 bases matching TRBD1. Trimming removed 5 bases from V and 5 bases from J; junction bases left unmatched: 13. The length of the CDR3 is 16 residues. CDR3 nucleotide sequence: TGTGCCAGCAGTCGACCCGCGGGACAGGGTTTACACGAGCAGTACTTC. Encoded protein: CASSRPAGQGLHEQYF.

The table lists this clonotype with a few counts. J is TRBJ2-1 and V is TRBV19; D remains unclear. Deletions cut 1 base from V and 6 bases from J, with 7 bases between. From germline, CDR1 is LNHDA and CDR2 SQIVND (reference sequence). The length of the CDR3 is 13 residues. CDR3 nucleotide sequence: TGTGCCAGTAGTATAGTTAACACCAATGAGCAGTTCTTC. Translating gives CASSIVNTNEQFF.

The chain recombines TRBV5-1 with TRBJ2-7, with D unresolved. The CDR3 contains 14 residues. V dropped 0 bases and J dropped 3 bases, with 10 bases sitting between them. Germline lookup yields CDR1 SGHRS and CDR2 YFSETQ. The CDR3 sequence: CASSLGPVGYEQYF. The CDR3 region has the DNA TGCGCCAGCAGCTTGGGCCCGGTTGGCTACGAGCAGTACTTC. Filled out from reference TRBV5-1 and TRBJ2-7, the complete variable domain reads KAGVTQTPRYLIKTRGQQVTLSCSPISGHRSVSWYQQTPGQGLQFLFEYFSETQRNKGNFPGRFSGRQFSNSRSEMNVSTLELGDSALYLCASSLGPVGYEQYFGPGTRLTVT.

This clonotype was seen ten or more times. This CDR3 reads CASSLVASGAGEQFF. Written as DNA, the CDR3 is TGTGCCAGCAGCTTAGTTGCTAGCGGGGCTGGTGAGCAGTTCTTC. The V call is TRBV7-2, the J call TRBJ2-1, with 9 bases matching TRBD2. Germline V gene data show CDR1 as SGHTA and CDR2 as FQGNSA. The V gene end was trimmed by 1 base and the J gene end by 9 bases; junction bases not matched to a gene: 7. The CDR3 consists of 15 residues.

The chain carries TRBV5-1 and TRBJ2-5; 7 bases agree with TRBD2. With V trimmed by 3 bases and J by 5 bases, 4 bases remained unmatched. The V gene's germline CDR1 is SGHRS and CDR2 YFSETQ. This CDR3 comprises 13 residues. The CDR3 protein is CASSWGGPETQYF. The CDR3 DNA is TGCGCCAGCAGCTGGGGGGGTCCGGAGACCCAGTACTTC.

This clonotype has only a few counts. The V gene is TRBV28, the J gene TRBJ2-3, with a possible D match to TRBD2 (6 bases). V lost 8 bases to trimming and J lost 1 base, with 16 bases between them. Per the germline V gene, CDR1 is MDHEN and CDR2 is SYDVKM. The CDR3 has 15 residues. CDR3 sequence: CASRSLSGGTDTQYF. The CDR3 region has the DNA TGTGCCAGCCGCAGTTTATCGGGGGGCACAGATACGCAGTATTTT.

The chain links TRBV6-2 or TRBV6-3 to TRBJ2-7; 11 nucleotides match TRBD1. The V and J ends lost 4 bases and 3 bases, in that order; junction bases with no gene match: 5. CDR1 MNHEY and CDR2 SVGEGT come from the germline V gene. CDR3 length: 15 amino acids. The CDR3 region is CASSFRDRGVYEQYF. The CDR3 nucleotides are TGTGCCAGCAGTTTCCGGGACAGGGGGGTCTACGAGCAGTACTTC.

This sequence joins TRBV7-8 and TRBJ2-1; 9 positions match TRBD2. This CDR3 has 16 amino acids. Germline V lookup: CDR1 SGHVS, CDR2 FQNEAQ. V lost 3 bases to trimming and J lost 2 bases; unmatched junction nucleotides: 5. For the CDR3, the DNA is TGTGCCAGCAGCTTTGTAGCGGGAGAGACCTACAATGAGCAGTTCTTC. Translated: CASSFVAGETYNEQFF.

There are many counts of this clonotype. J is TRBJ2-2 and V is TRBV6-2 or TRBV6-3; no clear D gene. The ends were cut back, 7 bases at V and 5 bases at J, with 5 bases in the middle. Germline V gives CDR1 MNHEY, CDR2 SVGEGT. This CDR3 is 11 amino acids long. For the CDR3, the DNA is TGTGCCAGCACCGGAACCGGGGAGCTGTTTTTT. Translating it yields CASTGTGELFF.

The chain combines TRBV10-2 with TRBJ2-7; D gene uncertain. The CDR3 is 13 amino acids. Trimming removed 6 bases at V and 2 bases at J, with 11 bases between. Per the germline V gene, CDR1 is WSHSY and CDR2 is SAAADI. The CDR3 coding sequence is TGCGCCAGCAGAGTGAGAGAGGCCTACGAGCAGTACTTC. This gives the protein CASRVREAYEQYF.

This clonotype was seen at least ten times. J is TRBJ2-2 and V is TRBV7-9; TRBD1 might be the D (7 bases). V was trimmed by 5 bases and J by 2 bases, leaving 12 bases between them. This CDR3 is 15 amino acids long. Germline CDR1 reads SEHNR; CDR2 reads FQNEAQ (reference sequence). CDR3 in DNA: TGTGCCAGCAGCCGCGGGACAGCCAACACCGGGGAGCTGTTTTTT. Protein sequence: CASSRGTANTGELFF.

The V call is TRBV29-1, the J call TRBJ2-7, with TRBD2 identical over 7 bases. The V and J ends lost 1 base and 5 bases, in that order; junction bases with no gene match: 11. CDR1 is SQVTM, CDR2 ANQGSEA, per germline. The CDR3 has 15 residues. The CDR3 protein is CSVEVLSGKRNEQYF. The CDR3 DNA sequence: TGCAGCGTTGAAGTATTGAGCGGGAAAAGGAACGAGCAGTACTTC.

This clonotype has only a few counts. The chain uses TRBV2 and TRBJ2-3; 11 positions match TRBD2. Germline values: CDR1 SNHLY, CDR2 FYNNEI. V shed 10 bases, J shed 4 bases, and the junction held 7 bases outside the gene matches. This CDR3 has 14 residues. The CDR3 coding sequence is TGTGCCACCTGTCTAGCGGGGGGTCCAGATACGCAGTATTTT. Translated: CATCLAGGPDTQYF.

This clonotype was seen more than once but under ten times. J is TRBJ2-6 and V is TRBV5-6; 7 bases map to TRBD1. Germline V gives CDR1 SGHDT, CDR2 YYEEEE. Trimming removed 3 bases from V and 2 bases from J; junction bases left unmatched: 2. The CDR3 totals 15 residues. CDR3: CASSSQGTGANVLTF. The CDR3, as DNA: TGTGCCAGCAGCTCACAGGGGACTGGGGCCAACGTCCTGACTTTC.

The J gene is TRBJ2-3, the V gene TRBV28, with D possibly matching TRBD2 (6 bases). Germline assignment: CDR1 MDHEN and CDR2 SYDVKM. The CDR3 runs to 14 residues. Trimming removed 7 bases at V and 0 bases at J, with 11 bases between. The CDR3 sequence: CASNRAGSTDTQYF. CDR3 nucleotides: TGTGCCAGCAATCGAGCGGGTAGCACAGATACGCAGTATTTT.

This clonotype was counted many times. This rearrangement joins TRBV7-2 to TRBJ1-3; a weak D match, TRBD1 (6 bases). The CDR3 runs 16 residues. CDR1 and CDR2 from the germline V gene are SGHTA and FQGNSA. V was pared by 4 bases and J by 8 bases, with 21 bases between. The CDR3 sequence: CASSSSPSGVIDTIYF. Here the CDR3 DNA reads TGTGCCAGCAGCTCTTCCCCCTCAGGGGTTATTGACACCATATATTTT.